The text below deals with one T cell receptor (beta chain). The target antigen is unknown. The sample comes from a study of T cell responses to AZD1222 COVID-19 vaccine. Overall study findings and caveats: It was only a handful of AZD1222 recipients who were seropositive at baseline. Targeting of unmutated variant regions was reportedly seen in nearly half of spike-specific TCRs.

Measured with immunoSEQ multiplex PCR; TCRdb has only the in-frame clones, and not every one. This sample's clone table lists about 140,000 clones. Source material: peripheral blood. This TCR came from an adult in good health.

Written as DNA, the CDR3 is TGTGCCAGCAGCTTATGGGGGGCAGGTCAGCCCCAGCATTTT. This encodes CASSLWGAGQPQHF. V and J are TRBV7-2 and TRBJ1-5; perhaps TRBD1 as D (6 bases). The CDR3 is 14 amino acids. V was shortened by 2 bases and J by 6 bases, with 11 bases between the two germline ends. Germline-derived CDR1 and CDR2 are SGHTA and FQGNSA.